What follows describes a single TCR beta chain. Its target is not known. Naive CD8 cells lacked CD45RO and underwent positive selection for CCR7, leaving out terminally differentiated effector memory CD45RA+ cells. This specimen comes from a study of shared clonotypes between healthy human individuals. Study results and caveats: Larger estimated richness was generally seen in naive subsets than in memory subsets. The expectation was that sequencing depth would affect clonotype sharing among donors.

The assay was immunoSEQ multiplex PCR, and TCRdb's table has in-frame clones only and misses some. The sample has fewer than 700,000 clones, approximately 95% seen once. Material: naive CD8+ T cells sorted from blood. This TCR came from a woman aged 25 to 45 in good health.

CDR3: CASSYGMAYEQYF. The CDR3 DNA is TGTGCCAGCAGTTACGGGATGGCCTACGAGCAGTACTTC. The chain has TRBV28 and TRBJ2-7; D perhaps matches TRBD2 (5 bases). The germline V gene has CDR1 MDHEN and CDR2 SYDVKM. V shed 4 bases and J shed 2 bases, with 9 bases lying between them. CDR3 size: 13 residues.